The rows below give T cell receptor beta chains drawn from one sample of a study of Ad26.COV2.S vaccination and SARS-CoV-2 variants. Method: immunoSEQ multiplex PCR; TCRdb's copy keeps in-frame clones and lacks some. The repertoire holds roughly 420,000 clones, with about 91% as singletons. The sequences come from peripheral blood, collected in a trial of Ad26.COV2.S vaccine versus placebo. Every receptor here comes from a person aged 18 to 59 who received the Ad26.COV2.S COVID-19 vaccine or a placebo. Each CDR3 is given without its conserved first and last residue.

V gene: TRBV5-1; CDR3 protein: ASSPTGVGGYT
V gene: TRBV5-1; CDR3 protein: ASSLGPFGITEAF
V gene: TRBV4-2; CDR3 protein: ASSQGSRMGGYT
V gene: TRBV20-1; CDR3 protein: SAHLSETQY
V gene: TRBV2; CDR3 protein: ASRWDRGNTEAF
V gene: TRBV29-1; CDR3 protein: SVPSGGTGSIYGYT
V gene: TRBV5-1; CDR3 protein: ASSLGQGGHTQY
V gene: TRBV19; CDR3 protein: ASSPRVRRGWTEAF
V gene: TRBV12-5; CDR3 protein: ASGSGRNYGYT
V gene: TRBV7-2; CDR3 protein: ASSLGYSGGGTDTQY
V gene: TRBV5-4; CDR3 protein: ASSSAGGDGETQY
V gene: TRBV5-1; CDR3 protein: ASSSGQGLHSYNEQF
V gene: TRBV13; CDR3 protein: ASSLGRYSNQPQH
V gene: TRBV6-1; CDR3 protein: ASSGTTGDFLNQPQH
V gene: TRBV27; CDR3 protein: ASNQDRFHTEAF
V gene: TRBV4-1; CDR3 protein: ASSQTLFRTGKTYNYGYT
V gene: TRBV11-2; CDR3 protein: ASSAGLYGYT
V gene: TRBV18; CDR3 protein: ASSPRQGTDTQY
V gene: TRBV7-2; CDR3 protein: ASSFMAFGETQY
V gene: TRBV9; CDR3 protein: ASSVAFGDAYGYT
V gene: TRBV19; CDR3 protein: ASSASWGGTEAF
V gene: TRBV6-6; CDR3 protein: ASTGRGYQETQY
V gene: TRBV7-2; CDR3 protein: ASSFQRQATNEKLF
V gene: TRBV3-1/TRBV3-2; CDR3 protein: ASSHNAKGETQY
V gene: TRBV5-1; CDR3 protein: ASGAAIGANVLT
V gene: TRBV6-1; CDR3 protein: ASSYFPEQGAD
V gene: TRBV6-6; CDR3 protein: ASRDRPNTEAF
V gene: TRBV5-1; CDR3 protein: ASSSVAGGLLNEQF
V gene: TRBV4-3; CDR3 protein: ASSRLASGDPTDTQY
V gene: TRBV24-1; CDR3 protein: ATSDFPNQPQH
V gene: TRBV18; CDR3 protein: ASSPSGSRRGTQY
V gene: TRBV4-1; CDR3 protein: ASSQVLAGYFQETQY
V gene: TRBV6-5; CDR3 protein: ASTDRVGRNTIY
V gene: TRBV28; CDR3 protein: ASSPNPTWENRPQPQH
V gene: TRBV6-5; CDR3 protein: ASSALSLGFGPQH
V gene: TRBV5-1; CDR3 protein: ASSKQTSGGHEQF
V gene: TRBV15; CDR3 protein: ATSAGVNYGYT
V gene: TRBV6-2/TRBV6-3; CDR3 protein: ASSPVGYLYQPQH
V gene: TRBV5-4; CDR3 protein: ASSLSGQYNSPLH
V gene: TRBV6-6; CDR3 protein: ASSLRQKGISYNEQF
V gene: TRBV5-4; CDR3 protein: ASNKGQGRLDTGELF
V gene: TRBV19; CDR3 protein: ASGLDVISGNTIY
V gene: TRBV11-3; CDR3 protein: ASSLGTMAVADTQY
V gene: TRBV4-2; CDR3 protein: ASSPRTGPQGNEKLF
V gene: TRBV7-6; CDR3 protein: ASSFAGVNTEAF
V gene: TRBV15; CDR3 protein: ATSRDLPVEAF
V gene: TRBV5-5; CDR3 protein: ASSRGLAGGGGETQY
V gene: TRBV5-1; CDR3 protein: ASSLDVGGETQY
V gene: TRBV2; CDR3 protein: ASRDRGYAF
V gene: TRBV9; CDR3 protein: ASSARTRSGGNEQF
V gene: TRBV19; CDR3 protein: ASSIVPADTQY
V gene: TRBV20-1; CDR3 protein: SARDVYEQY
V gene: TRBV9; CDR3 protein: ASSGSYQPQH
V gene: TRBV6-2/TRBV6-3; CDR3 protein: ASSFQADNEQF
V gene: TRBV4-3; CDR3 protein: ASSQSGIGSPLH